This T cell receptor (beta chain) was identified during a study of CD8+ T cells in alopecia areata listed by TCRdb under 2018. Notes on the research overall: In both human patients and the C3H/HeJ mouse model, the study applied high-throughput TCRbeta sequencing to look at T cell clonal expansion in alopecia areata. Human TCRbeta sequencing covered scalp tissue and sorted CD4+ and CD8+ peripheral blood T cells from patchy and totalis/universalis alopecia areata patients and healthy controls. Scalp clonality was compared among normal scalp (n=4), patchy alopecia areata scalp (n=8), and alopecia totalis/universalis scalp (n=8). RNA was obtained with the PAXgene miRNA kit for fixed scalp, the miRNeasy kit for PBMCs, and the RNeasy kit for mouse skin. Amplification of TCRbeta CDR3 regions was done by immunoSEQ multiplex PCR using 35 Vbeta forward primers and 13 Jbeta reverse primers. Overall study results and their limits: Unlike mouse skin, where gammadelta T cells dominate, normal human skin contains resident alphabeta T cells that get sequenced too, which complicates analysis of the scalp TCR repertoire. Compared with normal scalp, lesional scalp, particularly in alopecia totalis/universalis, had higher clonality and more expanded CD8+ clones, which suggests antigenic drive. TCR sequences shared between patients were less clear than in mice, possibly partly because of HLA diversity in the patient population.

PBMCs were isolated by density centrifugation and stained for CD3, CD4 and CD8, and CD4+ and CD8+ T cells were sorted on a FACSAria. Unaffected controls provided scalp biopsies and blood samples. The germline V gene sets CDR1 to SGHTA and CDR2 to FQGNSA. From the cysteine through the phenylalanine, the CDR3 covers 14 amino acids. This entry keeps only the CDR3 DNA: 42 bases, framed from base 1. The V end gives up 4 bases and the J end 2 bases, leaving 3 bases in the junction not matched to a gene. Library prep was done by the immunoSEQ multiplex PCR assay. RNA was extracted from all samples and reverse transcribed into cDNA as template for TCR sequencing. First-strand cDNA was synthesized using SuperScript III with a 2:1 mix of oligo-dT and random hexamers. A synthetic immune receptor repertoire was used to measure amplification bias, and any remaining bias was corrected computationally. As for how the authors treated the data: After raw reads were preprocessed to remove errors, the CDR3 was defined following IMGT conventions as running from the conserved cysteine to phenylalanine. Clonality was computed as 1 minus the Shannon entropy, with the entropy normalized by log2 of the number of productive unique TCRs. Whether scalp clones were CD4 or CD8 was inferred by matching scalp TCRbeta sequences against CD4 and CD8 repertoires sorted from blood. The table was pulled from immuneACCESS by TCRdb, which kept in-frame rearrangements only. Such tables lose some clones; where checked, under half of the loss comes from unresolved V genes, and the rest has no known cause. V and J calls and clone size are those listed in that table; D and trimming were worked out from the DNA. The sample has 85,000 to 110,000 clones on record, 55% of them singletons. Of the sample, about 9% is held by the ten largest clones.

This clone was observed a few times. Its antigen is not yet known. Base qualities are not at hand, and no much larger clone is one base apart. The sequenced material came from CD4+ T cells sorted from blood. The chain joins TRBV7-2 to TRBJ2-3, with 7 bases aligning to TRBD1. The TCR originated in a human donor in good health. The DNA reads as follows: TGTGCCAGCAGCTCGGGACAGAACACAGATACGCAGTATTTT. It is translated as CASSSGQNTDTQYF.